This TCR beta chain was identified during a study of T-cell reconstitution after alpha-beta-depleted transplantation in children. Using unique molecular identifiers, the investigators prepared the TCRbeta library. TCRdb re-called the PCR reads through MiXCR, storing one row per CDR3 protein. The sample records about 540,000 distinct CDR3 sequences, 25% to 30% being singletons. This CDR3 is built from 13 residues. The germline V and J ends were trimmed by 7 bases and 5 bases, with 12 bases remaining between them. The germline V gene has CDR1 SGHRS and CDR2 YFSETQ. V usage is TRBV5-1 and J usage is TRBJ2-2; either TRBD1 or TRBD2 may fit D (6 bases each). Specimen: PBMCs, collected before TCRalphabeta/CD19-depleted stem cell transplant. The TCR originated in a boy less than two years old with Wiskott-Aldrich syndrome, due to receive a stem cell transplant. The CDR3 protein is CASHGGGTGELFF. CDR3 bases: TGCGCCAGCCACGGGGGCGGAACCGGGGAGCTGTTTTTT.